The sequence of this T cell receptor (beta chain) was determined in a study of Ad26.COV2.S vaccination and SARS-CoV-2 variants. Looking at the study overall: Dosing was one shot or two shots 56 days apart.

Treatment defined: some 20 received Ad26.COV2.S at low or high dose, single or two shots; 5 received placebo; per-sample allocation not given. After the first vaccine or placebo injection, samples were drawn on day 63. The protocol was immunoSEQ multiplex PCR, while the TCRdb copy is restricted to in-frame clones and leaves out a portion. The data show about 400,000 clones, under 90% seen once. Notes on this clone: What it binds is not known.

The CDR3 runs to 11 residues. V was trimmed by 2 bases and J by 8 bases, leaving 7 bases between them. In germline, CDR1 is DFQATT, CDR2 SNEGSKA (reference sequence). Regarding the study as a whole: There was reportedly substantial breadth in spike-specific CD8+ and CD4+ T cell responses after vaccination. While placebo recipients had lower spike-specific TCR breadth, vaccine recipients had more. Measurement of non-spike TCR breadth gave similar results in vaccine and placebo recipients.

Material: peripheral blood, obtained in a trial of Ad26.COV2.S vaccine versus placebo. This TCR was recovered from a person between 18 and 65 years old who received the Ad26.COV2.S COVID-19 vaccine or a placebo. V usage is TRBV20-1 and J usage is TRBJ2-1, with D hard to call. Here the CDR3 reads CSARRTHEQFF. DNA of the CDR3: TGCAGTGCTAGACGGACCCATGAGCAGTTCTTC.